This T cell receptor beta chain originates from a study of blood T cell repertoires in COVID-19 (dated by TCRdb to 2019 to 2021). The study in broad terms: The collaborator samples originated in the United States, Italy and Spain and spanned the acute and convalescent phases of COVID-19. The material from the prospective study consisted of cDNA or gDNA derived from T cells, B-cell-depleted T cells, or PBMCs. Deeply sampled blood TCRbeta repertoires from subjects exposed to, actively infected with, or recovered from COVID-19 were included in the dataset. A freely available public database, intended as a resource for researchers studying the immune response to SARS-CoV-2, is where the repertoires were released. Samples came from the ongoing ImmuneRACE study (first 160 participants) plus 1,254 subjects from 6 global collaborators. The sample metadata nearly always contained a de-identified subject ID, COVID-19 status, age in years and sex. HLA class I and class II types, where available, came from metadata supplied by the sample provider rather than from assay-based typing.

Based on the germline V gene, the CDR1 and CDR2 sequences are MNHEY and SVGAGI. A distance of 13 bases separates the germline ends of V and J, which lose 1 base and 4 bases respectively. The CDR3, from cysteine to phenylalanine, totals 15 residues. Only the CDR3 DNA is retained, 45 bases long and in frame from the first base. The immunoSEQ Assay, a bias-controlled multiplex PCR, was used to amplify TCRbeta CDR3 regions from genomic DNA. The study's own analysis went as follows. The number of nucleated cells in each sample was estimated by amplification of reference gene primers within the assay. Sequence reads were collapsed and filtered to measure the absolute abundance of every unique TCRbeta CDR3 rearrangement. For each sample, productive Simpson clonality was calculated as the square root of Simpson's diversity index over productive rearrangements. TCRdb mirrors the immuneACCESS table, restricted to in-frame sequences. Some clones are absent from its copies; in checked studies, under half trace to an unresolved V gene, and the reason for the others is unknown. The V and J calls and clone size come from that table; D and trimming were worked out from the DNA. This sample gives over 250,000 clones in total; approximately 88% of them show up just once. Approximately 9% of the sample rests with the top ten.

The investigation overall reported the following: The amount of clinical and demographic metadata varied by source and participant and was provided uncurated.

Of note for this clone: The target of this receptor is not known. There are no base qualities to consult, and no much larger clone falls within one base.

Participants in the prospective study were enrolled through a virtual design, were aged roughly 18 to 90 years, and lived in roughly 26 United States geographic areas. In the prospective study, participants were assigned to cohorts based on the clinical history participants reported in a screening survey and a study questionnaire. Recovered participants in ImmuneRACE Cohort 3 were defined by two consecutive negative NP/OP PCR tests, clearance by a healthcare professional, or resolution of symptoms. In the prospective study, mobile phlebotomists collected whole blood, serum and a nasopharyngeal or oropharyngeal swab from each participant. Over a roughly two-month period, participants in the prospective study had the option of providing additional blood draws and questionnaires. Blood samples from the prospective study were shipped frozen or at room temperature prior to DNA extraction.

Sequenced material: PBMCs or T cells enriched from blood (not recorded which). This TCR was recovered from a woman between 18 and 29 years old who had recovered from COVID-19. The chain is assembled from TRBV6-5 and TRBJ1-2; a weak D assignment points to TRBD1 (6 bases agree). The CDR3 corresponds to CASSYLDRKGYGYTF. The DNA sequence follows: TGTGCCAGCAGTTACTTGGACAGAAAGGGCTATGGCTACACCTTC.